The present TCR beta chain was sequenced within a study of spatial heterogeneity in lung cancer (dated by TCRdb to the late 2010s). Turning to the overall study: Beta-chain transcripts were consistently detected in greater numbers than alpha-chain transcripts, which likely reflects a higher abundance of beta-chain transcripts. In tumor regions, TCR transcript counts showed a strong correlation with a T cell transcriptional module score from matched bulk RNA-seq. In the raw uncorrected reads, each unique combination of TCR and UMI appeared more than ten times on average. In non-small cell lung cancer, the study quantitatively compared TCR alpha and beta repertoires across several tumor regions, matched nontumor lung, and blood. TCR repertoire features were related to nonsynonymous mutation counts determined by whole-exome sequencing of tumor tissue. Both alpha and beta chains were TCR-sequenced in samples taken at surgery, namely 220 tumor regions, around 61 matched nontumor lung samples and 45 to 60 PBMC samples.

The method was 5' RACE. Sequencer: NextSeq 500. In the TCR library protocol, a unique molecular identifier was attached to each TCR cDNA molecule so that PCR and sequencing errors could be corrected. The published analysis was carried out like this. TCR identification, UMI-based error correction and CDR3 extraction were performed with Decombinator tools. TCRs above a frequency of 2 per 1,000, corresponding to the top 1% of the tumor frequency distribution, were defined as expanded. Expanded tumor TCRs were classed as regional if statistically deemed absent (corrected P<0.05) from at least one tumor region, otherwise ubiquitous. Each repertoire was subsampled 100 times to 5,000 TCRs, after which Renyi diversity was computed with the R vegan package. CDR3 similarity networks were built from amino acid triplet string-kernel similarity, with CDR3s being connected when pairwise similarity was above 0.82. TCRdb reprocessing: public reads trimmed at Q25 with fastp, clones called with MiXCR, in-frame beta chains kept. Identical CDR3 protein sequences are pooled into one entry, listed with their most common genes and DNA. TCRdb, rather than the study authors, made the V and J calls. The sample table lists about 11,000 distinct CDR3 sequences, 9% to 13% of them with a count of one. Jointly, the top ten make up 12% of the sample.

From the germline V gene, CDR1 is MNHEY and CDR2 is SVGEGT. Deletion took 5 bases off V and 6 bases off J, with a span of 23 bases between the germline ends. The CDR3 starts with the cysteine, ends with the phenylalanine, and has 17 residues. CDR3 DNA is the only sequence kept; it has 51 bases, read in frame from the first base. Overall results and qualifications from the work: Counts of ubiquitous and regional expanded TCRs were found to correlate with counts of ubiquitous and regional nonsynonymous mutations, respectively. Confirming at a functional level the hypothesis that regional TCRs recognize regional mutations was considered to require additional single-cell paired TCR alpha and beta sequencing. The tumor nonsynonymous mutation count correlated with the number of expanded intratumoral alpha and beta TCRs. TCR-seq coverage of tumor T cells was estimated at only around 7% for alpha chains and less than 15% for beta chains.

In the paper's terms, the time point label means: sample taken at primary tumor resection. The donors were 65 to 90 patients from the lung TRACERx cohort who had early-stage, untreated non-small cell lung cancer. For TCR sequencing, whole RNA was extracted from tumor and nontumor lung tissue, or from cryopreserved PBMC samples, and no cell sorting was done. Only patients with enough RNA available from two or more tumor regions were chosen for TCR sequencing. Before selection, tumor and adjacent nontumor lung specimens were reviewed by a lung pathologist. At least ten counts were recorded for this clonotype. The antigen it recognizes is unknown. No base qualities exist here, and no much larger clone lies one base off it.

The chain is made from TRBV6-2 or TRBV6-3 and TRBJ2-1; the D gene assignment is perhaps TRBD1 or TRBD2, with each matching 6 bases. Here the sequenced sample was lung tumor tissue, taken at surgery. The receptor was isolated from a female donor with early-stage non-small cell lung cancer. The CDR3 corresponds to CASSIPRRLGGSNEQFF. The DNA is TGTGCCAGCAGTATCCCCCGAAGGCTAGGGGGGAGCAATGAGCAGTTCTTC.